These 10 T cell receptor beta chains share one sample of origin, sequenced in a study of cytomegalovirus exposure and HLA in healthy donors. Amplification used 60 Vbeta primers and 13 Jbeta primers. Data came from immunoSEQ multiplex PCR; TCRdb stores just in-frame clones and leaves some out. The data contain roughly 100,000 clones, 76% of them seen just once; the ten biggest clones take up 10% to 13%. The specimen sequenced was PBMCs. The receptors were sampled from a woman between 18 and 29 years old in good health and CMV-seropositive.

CDR3 coding DNA: TGTGCCAGCAGCTTGGGCCAAGCGGGGCCCTACAATGAGCAGTTCTTC. It is translated as CASSLGQAGPYNEQFF. The rearrangement joins TRBV5-4 to TRBJ2-1; 7 bases line up with TRBD2. Germline loops: CDR1 SGHNT, CDR2 YYREEE (reference sequence). J gave up 2 bases and V 0 bases, and 5 bases lay outside the gene matches. CDR3 size: 16 residues.

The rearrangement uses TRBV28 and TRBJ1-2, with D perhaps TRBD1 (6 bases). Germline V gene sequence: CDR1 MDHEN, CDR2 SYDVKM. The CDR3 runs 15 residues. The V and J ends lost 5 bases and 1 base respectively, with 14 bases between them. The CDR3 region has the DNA TGTGCCAGCAGTACACAGGGCCAGGGTAACTATGGCTACACCTTC. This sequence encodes CASSTQGQGNYGYTF.

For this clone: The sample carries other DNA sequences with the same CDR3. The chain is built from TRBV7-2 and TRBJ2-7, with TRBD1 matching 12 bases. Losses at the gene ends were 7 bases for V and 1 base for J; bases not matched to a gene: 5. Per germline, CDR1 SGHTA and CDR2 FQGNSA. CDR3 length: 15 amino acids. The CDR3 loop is CASKGTGGGSYEQYF. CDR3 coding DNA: TGTGCCAGCAAAGGGACAGGGGGCGGGTCCTACGAGCAGTACTTC. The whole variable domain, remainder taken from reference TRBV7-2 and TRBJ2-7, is GAGVSQSPSNKVTEKGKDVELRCDPISGHTALYWYRQSLGQGLEFLIYFQGNSAPDKSGLPSDRFSAERTGGSVSTLTIQRTQQEDSAVYLCASKGTGGGSYEQYFGPGTRLTVT.

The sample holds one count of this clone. DNA for the CDR3: TGTGCCAGTAGTTTCGGACTAGCGGGAGACACCGGGGAGCTGTTTTTT. Its translation: CASSFGLAGDTGELFF. This chain links TRBV19 with TRBJ2-2; 13 bases line up with TRBD2. Germline loops: CDR1 LNHDA, CDR2 SQIVND (reference sequence). J gave up 3 bases and V 5 bases, and 3 bases lay outside the gene matches. The CDR3 extends over 16 amino acids.

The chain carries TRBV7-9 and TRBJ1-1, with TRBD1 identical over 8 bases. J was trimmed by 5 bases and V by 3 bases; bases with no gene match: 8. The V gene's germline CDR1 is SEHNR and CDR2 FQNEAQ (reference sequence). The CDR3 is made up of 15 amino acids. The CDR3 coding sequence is TGTGCCAGCAGCTTCCCCCGGACAGGGAGGACTGAAGCTTTCTTT. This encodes CASSFPRTGRTEAFF. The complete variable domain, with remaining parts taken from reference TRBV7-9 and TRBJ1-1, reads DTGVSQNPRHKITKRGQNVTFRCDPISEHNRLYWYRQTLGQGPEFLTYFQNEAQLEKSRLLSDRFSAERPKGSFSTLEIQRTEQGDSAMYLCASSFPRTGRTEAFFGQGTRLTVV.

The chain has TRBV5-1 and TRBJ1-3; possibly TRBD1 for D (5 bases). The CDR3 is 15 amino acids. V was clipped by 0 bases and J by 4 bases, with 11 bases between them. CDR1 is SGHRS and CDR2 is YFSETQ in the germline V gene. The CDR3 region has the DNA TGCGCCAGCAGCTTGGTCCCGACAGCCGGAAACACCATATATTTT. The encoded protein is CASSLVPTAGNTIYF.

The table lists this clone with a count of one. CDR3 bases: TGTGCCAGCAGCTTAGGGGTCCGGAGCGGGAGCTACGAGCAGTACTTC. It specifies CASSLGVRSGSYEQYF. This chain joins TRBV7-9 and TRBJ2-7; the match to TRBD2 covers 8 bases. The CDR3 spans 16 residues. V was clipped by 1 base and J by 3 bases; unmatched bases: 8. The germline gives CDR1 SEHNR, CDR2 FQNEAQ (reference sequence). The whole variable domain, remainder taken from reference TRBV7-9 and TRBJ2-7, is DTGVSQNPRHKITKRGQNVTFRCDPISEHNRLYWYRQTLGQGPEFLTYFQNEAQLEKSRLLSDRFSAERPKGSFSTLEIQRTEQGDSAMYLCASSLGVRSGSYEQYFGPGTRLTVT.

The CDR3 DNA sequence: TGTGCCAGCATCAGGGGGCTAGAACCAGATACGCAGTATTTT. Protein sequence: CASIRGLEPDTQYF. The V and J genes are TRBV2 and TRBJ2-3, with TRBD1 matching over 8 bases. The J segment lost 4 bases and the V segment lost 7 bases, leaving 7 bases of the junction unmatched. The V gene's germline CDR1 is SNHLY and CDR2 FYNNEI. This CDR3 spans 14 amino acids.

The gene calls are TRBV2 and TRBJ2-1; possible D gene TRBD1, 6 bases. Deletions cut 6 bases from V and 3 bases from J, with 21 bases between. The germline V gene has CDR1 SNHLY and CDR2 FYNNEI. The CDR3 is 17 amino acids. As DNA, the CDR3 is TGTGCCAGCAGGAGGGGGATCCGGGACATGAACTACAATGAGCAGTTCTTC. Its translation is CASRRGIRDMNYNEQFF.

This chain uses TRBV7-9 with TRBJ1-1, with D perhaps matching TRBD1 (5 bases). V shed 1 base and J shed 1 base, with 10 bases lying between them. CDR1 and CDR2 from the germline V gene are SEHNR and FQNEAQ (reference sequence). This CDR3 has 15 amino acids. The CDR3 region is CASSLVEGTNTEAFF. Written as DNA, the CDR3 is TGTGCCAGCAGCTTAGTGGAGGGGACGAACACTGAAGCTTTCTTT.